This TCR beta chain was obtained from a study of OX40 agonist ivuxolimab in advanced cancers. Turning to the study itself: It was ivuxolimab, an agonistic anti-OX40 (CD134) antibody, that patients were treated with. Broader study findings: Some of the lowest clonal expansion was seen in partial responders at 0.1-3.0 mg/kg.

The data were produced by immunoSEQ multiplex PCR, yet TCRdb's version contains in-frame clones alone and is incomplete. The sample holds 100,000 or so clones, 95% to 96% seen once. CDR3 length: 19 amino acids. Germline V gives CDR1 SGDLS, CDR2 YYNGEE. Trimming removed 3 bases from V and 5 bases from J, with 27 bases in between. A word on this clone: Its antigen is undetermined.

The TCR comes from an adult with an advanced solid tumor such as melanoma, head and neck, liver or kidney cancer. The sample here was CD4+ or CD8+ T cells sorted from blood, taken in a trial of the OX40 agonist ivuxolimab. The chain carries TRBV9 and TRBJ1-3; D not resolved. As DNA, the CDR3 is TGTGCCAGCAGCGCTGCGCCCTCCGGGCCCCAGCCCCCGAGAAACACCATATATTTT. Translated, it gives CASSAAPSGPQPPRNTIYF.